The clone carrying this T cell receptor (beta chain) showed up many times. The target antigen is unknown. Each CDR3 protein gets one entry after TCRdb re-called the reads with MiXCR. The sample has fewer than 550,000 distinct CDR3 sequences; approximately 25% are singletons. The data were taken from a study of T cell repertoires in cytomegalovirus infection. Study information: Public signatures in TCR beta pointed to CMV infection and matching HLA type.

Germline CDR1 reads ENHRY; CDR2 reads SYGVKD. The CDR3 spans 15 residues. The V and J ends lost 0 bases and 7 bases respectively, with 13 bases between them. Findings and caveats of the study: CMV-specific HLA-C-restricted TCR beta clonotypes dominated the ex vivo response. There were carriers of CMV plus the relevant HLA, and cumulative public TCR beta family frequency identified them.

Sequencing was performed on PBMCs. The sequence was collected from a human donor in good health (CMV status not recorded). Some clones in this sample may be carry-over from other donors' samples. The chain carries TRBV10-3 and TRBJ2-1; a weak D match, TRBD2 (5 bases). This CDR3 is CAISESSRRENEQFF. For the CDR3, the DNA is TGTGCCATCAGTGAGTCGAGTAGAAGGGAGAATGAGCAGTTCTTC.